This TCR beta chain stems from a study of glioma-infiltrating T cells listed by TCRdb under 2016. Regarding the complete study: The low-grade gliomas were WHO grade II oligodendrogliomas or astrocytomas, while the glioblastomas were WHO grade IV tumors sampled at initial diagnosis rather than at recurrent diagnosis. Glioma patients received dexamethasone for six or fewer days before surgery. Sequencing coverage of roughly 4- to 11-fold of roughly one million peripheral T cells was targeted for blood libraries. Glioma tissue, non-neoplastic brain tissue and matched peripheral blood mononuclear cells were used as sources from which TCR alpha- and beta-chain repertoires were sequenced. Each tissue-infiltrating repertoire was compared with the same patient's peripheral blood repertoire to measure divergence between tissue and blood T-cell populations. Three low-grade glioma patients, under ten primary glioblastoma patients and three non-glioma patients contributing non-neoplastic brain tissue were included in the paired cohort.

Surgical brain or tumor specimens were cryofrozen in liquid nitrogen immediately after resection, and peripheral blood cells were collected concurrently. The CDR3, from cysteine to phenylalanine, totals 18 residues. Only the CDR3 portion is preserved as DNA: 54 bases, with reading frame beginning at the first base. The germline V gene (reference sequence) specifies LGHDT as CDR1 and YNNKEL as CDR2. Unmatched junction bases come to 8, with V trimmed by 0 bases and J by 0 bases. Concerning this clonotype itself: It lacks a known antigen. Per-base quality was not reported, and no clone a single base away is much larger than it.

TCR alpha and beta CDR3 regions were amplified with the iRepertoire nested amplicon-rescue multiplex PCR (arm-PCR) platform from RNA. One-step reverse transcription and amplification used about 90-450 ng of tissue mRNA or PBMC total RNA as input. Following bead purification, Illumina adapters were added by a secondary multiplex PCR, and libraries between 200 and 400 bp were gel-purified. The libraries contained internal 6-nucleotide barcodes that were used for demultiplexing. Sequencing of the libraries was done on an Illumina MiSeq using 2x220 or 2x250 nucleotide paired-end reads. Per the source publication's procedure: Paired reads were merged using FLASH 1.2.11 and aligned with BWA-MEM to the GRCh37 human genome, and TRA and TRB reads were then extracted. For V and J assignment, an IMGT-derived reference of cassette sequences and CDR3 motifs that included pseudogenes was used. Three-frame translation of reads was performed, and productive CDR3s were defined as those with a C...FGXG motif and no stop codons. Clonotypes were defined as unique combinations of V-J cassette pair and CDR3 amino acid sequence. Reads were filtered by Hamming distance, with the threshold set by the sequence error rate of each sample in mapped regions. TCRdb reprocessing: public reads trimmed at Q25 with fastp, clones called with MiXCR, in-frame beta chains kept. Each entry is one CDR3 protein sequence, shown with its most common DNA and genes. TCRdb, not the authors, supplied the V and J calls. The sample profile shows roughly 350,000 distinct CDR3 sequences; about 40% of them were found once. The top ten hold about 12% of the sample.

Results the study describes overall, beyond this receptor: The group comparisons were based on small numbers of patients: three non-neoplastic, three low-grade glioma and fewer than ten glioblastoma patients. Very few CDR3 sequences were found to be shared between tissue and blood, and this scarcity was attributed to high CDR3 diversity and limited sampling. A signature set of shared blood CDR3 motifs marked patients with low tissue-blood divergence and was depleted in highly divergent patients. VJ-independent divergence between tissue and blood was lower than expected in non-neoplastic patients but higher than expected in all gliomas, particularly low-grade gliomas.

The chain joins TRBV3-1 to TRBJ2-3; TRBD2 matches 8 bases in the middle. The specimen was glioma tissue, nonneoplastic brain tissue, or PBMCs (not recorded which). The receptor comes from a human donor with low-grade glioma or glioblastoma, undergoing nonglioma brain surgery, or in good health (not recorded which). The bases read TGTGCCAGCAGCCAAGATTGGGGACTAGAGAAAAGCACAGATACGCAGTATTTT. Its translation reads: CASSQDWGLEKSTDTQYF.